Following are 8 T cell receptor beta chains from one sample sequenced in a study of neurological immune-mediated disorders. TCRdb independently ran MiXCR on the 5' RACE reads; one entry per CDR3 protein. Of some 83,000 distinct CDR3 sequences in the sample, 2.5% to 3% were seen once. Sequences were obtained from PBMCs. The origin of the receptors is a woman aged 25-40 years with multiple sclerosis.

The sample holds many counts of this clonotype. V and J are TRBV7-3 and TRBJ2-7; 9 bases are shared with TRBD1. Unmatched junction bases numbered 9, after V lost 5 bases and J lost 4 bases. Looked up from germline, CDR1 is SGHTA and CDR2 is FQGTGA. This CDR3 comprises 15 residues. The CDR3 region is CASSIGQGRGYEQYF. The CDR3 nucleotides are TGTGCCAGCAGCATCGGACAGGGGCGAGGGTACGAGCAGTACTTC.

The V gene is TRBV20-1, the J gene TRBJ2-1, with D hard to call. This CDR3 region has 11 residues. V was cut by 6 bases and J by 5 bases, with 8 bases left in between. Germline V gene sequence: CDR1 DFQATT, CDR2 SNEGSKA (reference sequence). The CDR3 here is CSASEDNEQFF. DNA for the CDR3: TGCAGTGCATCCGAGGACAATGAGCAGTTCTTC.

This clonotype was counted many times. The chain couples TRBV12-3 or TRBV12-4 to TRBJ2-3; 8 nucleotides match TRBD2. The CDR3 extends over 16 amino acids. The junction had 12 bases not matched to a gene; V was cut back by 6 bases and J by 4 bases. CDR3 region: CASSLVLGRGPDTQYF. CDR3 sequence (DNA): TGTGCCAGCAGCTTGGTCCTCGGGAGGGGCCCAGATACGCAGTATTTT.

This clonotype was counted ten times or more. The chain couples TRBV3-1 to TRBJ2-7; D remains unclear. The CDR3 is made up of 13 amino acids. Germline assignment: CDR1 LGHDT and CDR2 YNNKEL (reference sequence). V was shortened by 0 bases and J by 3 bases, with 6 bases between the two germline ends. CDR3 loop: CASSQEPFYEQYF. CDR3 nucleotide sequence: TGTGCCAGCAGCCAAGAGCCCTTCTACGAGCAGTACTTC.

The chain combines TRBV6-5 with TRBJ2-7; D perhaps matches TRBD2 (6 bases). The CDR3 sequence is 15 residues long. V was shortened by 2 bases and J by 0 bases, with 11 bases between the two germline ends. Germline values: CDR1 MNHEY, CDR2 SVGAGI. The CDR3 region has the DNA TGTGCCAGCAGTTACCGGAGGGTGAGCTCCTACGAGCAGTACTTC. Amino acid sequence: CASSYRRVSSYEQYF.

This clonotype was picked up many times. The chain joins TRBV15 to TRBJ1-2; 7 bases match TRBD1. Germline V gene sequence: CDR1 LNHNV, CDR2 YYDKDF (reference sequence). The CDR3 loop spans 14 amino acids. J lost 4 bases, V lost 6 bases, and 8 bases had no gene match. The CDR3 loop reads CATRTGRGSYGYTF. The CDR3 DNA sequence: TGTGCCACCAGGACAGGGAGGGGTAGCTATGGCTACACCTTC.

Remarks on this clonotype: This may stem from a read error, because a much larger clone lies one nucleotide away. The chain carries TRBV27 and TRBJ2-7; the D call may be TRBD1 or TRBD2 (5 bases each). The CDR3 has 14 amino acids. The V end lost 5 bases, the J end lost 3 bases, and 14 bases lay between the germline ends. CDR1 and CDR2 from the germline V gene are MNHEY and SMNVEV (reference sequence). DNA of the CDR3: TGTGCCAGCAGTCAAGGGACCCAATTCTACGAGCAGTACTTC. It yields the protein CASSQGTQFYEQYF.

This clonotype occurred many times. The chain carries TRBV5-6 and TRBJ2-3; D is uncertain. CDR1 and CDR2 from the germline V gene are SGHDT and YYEEEE. V lost 0 bases to trimming and J lost 4 bases, with 12 bases between them. The CDR3 covers 15 residues. The CDR3 protein is CASSLDPLGPDTQYF. CDR3 nucleotide sequence: TGTGCCAGCAGCTTGGATCCGTTAGGGCCAGATACGCAGTATTTT.